Each of the 12 T cell receptor beta chains below was sequenced from the same sample in a study of cytomegalovirus exposure and HLA in healthy donors. Primers: 60 Vbeta forward and 13 Jbeta reverse. Assay used: immunoSEQ multiplex PCR; TCRdb lists only in-frame clones, some missing. With 200,000 to 250,000 clones in the sample, the ten largest clones hold roughly 0.98%. The sample comprised PBMCs. The receptors derive from a woman aged 25 to 39 in good health and CMV-seropositive.

The rearrangement uses TRBV5-1 and TRBJ1-5, with 8 bases lining up with TRBD1. The ends lost 4 bases at V and 9 bases at J; junction bases unmatched: 6. This CDR3 contains 13 residues. Germline V gene sequence: CDR1 SGHRS, CDR2 YFSETQ. The CDR3 region is CASSATGAPPQHF. CDR3 nucleotides: TGCGCCAGCAGCGCGACAGGGGCCCCGCCCCAGCATTTT.

CDR3 nucleotides: TGTGCCAGCAGCCCCGGGACTAGTCCCTACAATGAGCAGTTCTTC. The encoded protein is CASSPGTSPYNEQFF. V is TRBV7-2 and J is TRBJ2-1; 8 positions match TRBD2. The germline V gene has CDR1 SGHTA and CDR2 FQGNSA. Unmatched junction bases numbered 5, after V lost 5 bases and J lost 2 bases. This CDR3 has 15 amino acids.

The V gene is TRBV19, the J gene TRBJ2-7, with 13 bases identical to TRBD2. Germline V CDR1 and CDR2: LNHDA, SQIVND (reference sequence). The CDR3 loop spans 17 amino acids. Unmatched junction bases numbered 5, after V lost 3 bases and J lost 0 bases. For the CDR3, the DNA is TGTGCCAGTAGTATCCGCTGGACTAGCGGGAGCTCCTACGAGCAGTACTTC. This translates into CASSIRWTSGSSYEQYF.

V is TRBV6-1 and J is TRBJ2-5, with TRBD1 matching 9 bases. V dropped 8 bases and J dropped 5; count of bases not matched to a gene: 9. CDR3 size: 14 residues. In germline, CDR1 is MNHNS, CDR2 SASEGT. The CDR3 loop is CASPNRGPWETQYF. The CDR3 bases are TGTGCCAGCCCGAACAGGGGGCCGTGGGAGACCCAGTACTTC.

This chain links TRBV28 with TRBJ2-7; 11 nucleotides line up with TRBD1. V was pared by 1 base and J by 3 bases, with 5 bases of the junction left unmatched. The length of the CDR3 is 16 residues. Per germline, CDR1 MDHEN and CDR2 SYDVKM. This chain's CDR3 is CASSLFRDRGIYEQYF. CDR3 bases: TGTGCCAGCAGTTTATTCCGGGACAGGGGGATCTACGAGCAGTACTTC.

V gene TRBV7-2 combines with J gene TRBJ1-6; TRBD1 matches at 8 bases. The germline V gene has CDR1 SGHTA and CDR2 FQGNSA. The CDR3 contains 14 residues. The trim removed 1 base at V and 11 bases at J, leaving 4 bases unmatched. CDR3 sequence reads: CASSLDRGMTPLHF. As DNA, the CDR3 is TGTGCCAGCAGCTTAGACAGGGGGATGACACCCCTCCACTTT.

V and J are TRBV4-1 and TRBJ2-1, with D perhaps matching TRBD2 (6 bases). V was pared by 4 bases and J by 2 bases, with 12 bases between. Per germline, CDR1 MGHRA and CDR2 YSYEKL. This CDR3 region has 15 residues. CDR3 sequence (DNA): TGCGCCAGCAGCCTCTCTAGCGATCCCTACAATGAGCAGTTCTTC. It specifies CASSLSSDPYNEQFF.

Comments on this clone: A junction end diverges from the germline sequence, so it may reflect a read error. Other DNA sequences in the same sample also yield this CDR3. The CDR3 here is CASSLFSGAGYGYTF. The CDR3 DNA follows: TGCGCCAGCAGCTTATTTTCAGGGGCGGGCTATGGCTACACCTTC. V is TRBV7-9 and J is TRBJ1-2, with D possibly matching TRBD1 (6 bases). The CDR3 has 15 residues. The germline V gene has CDR1 SEHNR and CDR2 FQNEAQ (reference sequence).

The rearrangement uses TRBV18 and TRBJ2-7; 7 positions agree with TRBD1. This CDR3 spans 16 amino acids. With V trimmed by 6 bases and J by 2 bases, 13 bases remained unmatched. Germline CDR1 KGHSH, CDR2 LQKENI. The CDR3 DNA follows: TGTGCCAGCTCTCCCACCTTGACAGGGACCACCTACGAGCAGTACTTC. Encoded protein: CASSPTLTGTTYEQYF.

This chain uses TRBV27 with TRBJ1-5, with D perhaps TRBD1 (6 bases). V was clipped by 2 bases and J by 3 bases, with 11 bases between them. The CDR3 has 15 amino acids. Germline-derived CDR1 and CDR2 are MNHEY and SMNVEV (reference sequence). CDR3 sequence: CASSLRGKDNQPQHF. The CDR3 region has the DNA TGTGCCAGCAGTTTAAGGGGGAAAGACAATCAGCCCCAGCATTTT.

This chain links TRBV6-5 with TRBJ1-2; TRBD1 matches at 7 bases. The CDR3 is 11 residues long. Per germline, CDR1 MNHEY and CDR2 SVGAGI. With 5 bases clipped from V and 8 bases from J, the junction kept 2 bases outside the gene matches. CDR3: CASSDRDGYTF. The DNA of the CDR3 is TGTGCCAGCAGTGACAGGGACGGCTACACCTTC.

The CDR3 DNA sequence: TGTGCCAGCAACCGCCCGGAACAGGGGGCTATTGGCTACACCTTC. It is translated as CASNRPEQGAIGYTF. J is TRBJ1-2 and V is TRBV7-9, with TRBD1 matching over 9 bases. Trimming at V came to 7 bases and at J to 7 bases, leaving 13 bases not matched to a gene. The CDR3 loop spans 15 amino acids. Germline V gene lookup returns CDR1 SEHNR and CDR2 FQNEAQ (reference sequence).